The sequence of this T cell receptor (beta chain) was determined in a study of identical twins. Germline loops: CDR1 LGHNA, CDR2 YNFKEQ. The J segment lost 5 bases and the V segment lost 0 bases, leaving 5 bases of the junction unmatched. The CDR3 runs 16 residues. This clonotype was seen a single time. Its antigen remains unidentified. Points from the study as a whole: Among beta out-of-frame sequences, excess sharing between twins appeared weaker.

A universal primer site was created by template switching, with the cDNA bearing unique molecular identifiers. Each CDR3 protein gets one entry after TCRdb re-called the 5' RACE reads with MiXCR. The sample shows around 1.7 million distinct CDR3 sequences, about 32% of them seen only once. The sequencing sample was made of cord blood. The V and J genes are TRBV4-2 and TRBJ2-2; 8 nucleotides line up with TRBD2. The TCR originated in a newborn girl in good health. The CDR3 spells CASSQEELAETGELFF. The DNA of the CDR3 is TGTGCCAGCAGCCAAGAGGAACTAGCGGAAACCGGGGAGCTGTTTTTT.